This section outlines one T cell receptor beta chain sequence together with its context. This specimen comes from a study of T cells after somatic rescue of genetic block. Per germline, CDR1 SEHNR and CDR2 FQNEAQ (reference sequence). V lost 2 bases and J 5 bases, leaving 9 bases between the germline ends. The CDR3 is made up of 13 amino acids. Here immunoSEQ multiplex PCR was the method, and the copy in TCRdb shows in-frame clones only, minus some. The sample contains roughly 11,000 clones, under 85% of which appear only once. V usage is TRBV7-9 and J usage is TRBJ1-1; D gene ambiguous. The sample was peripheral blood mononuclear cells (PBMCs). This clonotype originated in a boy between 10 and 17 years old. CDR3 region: CASSLNVGTEAFF. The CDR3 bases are TGTGCCAGCAGCTTAAACGTAGGGACTGAAGCTTTCTTT.